This record covers a single TCR beta chain. Its target is not known. Only in-frame clones appear in the TCRdb table, and some are missing; sequencing was by immunoSEQ multiplex PCR. Among over 25,000 clones listed, approximately 81% were seen once. This sample is drawn from a study of PD-1 blockade in classical Hodgkin lymphoma. Regarding the study as a whole: TCR diversity at baseline was reported to be reduced in newly diagnosed patients relative to healthy donors. At C4D1, TCR diversity had climbed significantly for CD4+ cells, though not for CD8+ cells. Those achieving complete response showed baseline diversity like newly diagnosed patients.

The CDR3 consists of 15 residues. Germline V gives CDR1 SGHNT, CDR2 YYREEE (reference sequence). The V end was cut by 0 bases, the J end by 5 bases, with 14 bases between. Brentuximab vedotin exposure varied, and every patient relapsed after autologous stem cell transplantation. Under best response, outcomes were complete response, partial response or progressive disease. The input for sequencing was peripheral blood mononuclear cells (PBMCs), taken before the second cycle of nivolumab. This chain joins TRBV5-4 and TRBJ2-5; TRBD1 or TRBD2 may be the D gene (5 bases each). The TCR originated in a human donor with classical Hodgkin lymphoma. CDR3 protein: CASSLVGTAAETQYF. CDR3 sequence (DNA): TGTGCCAGCAGCTTGGTCGGGACGGCGGCGGAGACCCAGTACTTC.